This TCR beta chain was sequenced during a study of blood T cells in healthy people across ages. Together with a sample-barcoded 5' primer, a J-beta primer mix was included in a second PCR lasting about 6 to 11 cycles. TCRdb passed the 5' RACE reads through MiXCR, listing each CDR3 protein once. The sample lists over a million distinct CDR3 sequences, approximately 40% occurring once. Trimming left V 6 bases short and J 6 bases short, with 9 bases between. CDR1 is SGHAT, CDR2 FQNNGV, per germline. The CDR3 spans 12 residues. The chain employs TRBV11-2 and TRBJ2-1, with D perhaps TRBD1 (5 bases). This TCR derives from a young woman in good health. Material: blood. CDR3 nucleotides: TGTGCCAGCAGGGAAGGGGTCAATGAGCAGTTCTTC. Its translation: CASREGVNEQFF.